Presented here are 3 T cell receptor beta chains from one specimen sequenced in a study of cytomegalovirus exposure and HLA in healthy donors (TCRdb year 2017). The protocol used for the library was the immunoSEQ multiplex PCR assay. For the multiplex PCR, a mixture combining 60 forward primers for TCR Vbeta segments and 13 reverse primers for TCR Jbeta segments was used. Entries here come from immuneACCESS through TCRdb and include only in-frame sequences with V and J called. Some clones fail to appear in such tables; in the studies checked, an unresolved V gene covers under half of the shortfall, and the cause of the remainder is unknown. The sample contains roughly 110,000 clones, 82% of them found a single time. The top ten clonotypes cover roughly 2.5% of the sample. The sequencing input was PBMCs. These receptors all come from a woman aged 18-35 years in good health and CMV-seronegative.

The rearrangement uses TRBV29-1 and TRBJ2-4; 12 bases are a match to TRBD1. Germline loops: CDR1 SQVTM, CDR2 ANQGSEA. The CDR3 contains 21 residues. With 1 base clipped from V and 1 base from J, the junction kept 17 bases outside the gene matches. CDR3: CSVEVAGQGAPILYAKNIQYF. The CDR3 DNA reads as TGCAGCGTTGAAGTCGCGGGACAGGGGGCACCAATACTTTATGCCAAAAACATTCAGTACTTC. The whole variable domain, remainder taken from reference TRBV29-1 and TRBJ2-4, is SAVISQKPSRDICQRGTSLTIQCQVDSQVTMMFWYRQQPGQSLTLIATANQGSEATYESGFVIDKFPISRPNLTFSTLTVSNMSPEDSSIYLCSVEVAGQGAPILYAKNIQYFGAGTRLSVL.

This chain links TRBV29-1 with TRBJ2-2; 7 bases are shared with TRBD1. Germline assignment: CDR1 SQVTM and CDR2 ANQGSEA. With V trimmed by 4 bases and J by 3 bases, 11 bases remained unmatched. This CDR3 has 16 residues. Here the CDR3 reads CSVGSYRDRDTGELFF. DNA for the CDR3: TGCAGCGTTGGCAGTTATCGGGACAGAGACACCGGGGAGCTGTTTTTT.

This chain uses TRBV6-5 with TRBJ1-3; 7 bases are shared with TRBD1. Germline V gives CDR1 MNHEY, CDR2 SVGAGI. The CDR3 totals 13 residues. V shed 6 bases and J 4 bases; nucleotides not matched to a gene: 3. The CDR3 coding sequence is TGTGCCAGCAGGCAGGGGGTAGGAAACACCATATATTTT. Encoded protein: CASRQGVGNTIYF.